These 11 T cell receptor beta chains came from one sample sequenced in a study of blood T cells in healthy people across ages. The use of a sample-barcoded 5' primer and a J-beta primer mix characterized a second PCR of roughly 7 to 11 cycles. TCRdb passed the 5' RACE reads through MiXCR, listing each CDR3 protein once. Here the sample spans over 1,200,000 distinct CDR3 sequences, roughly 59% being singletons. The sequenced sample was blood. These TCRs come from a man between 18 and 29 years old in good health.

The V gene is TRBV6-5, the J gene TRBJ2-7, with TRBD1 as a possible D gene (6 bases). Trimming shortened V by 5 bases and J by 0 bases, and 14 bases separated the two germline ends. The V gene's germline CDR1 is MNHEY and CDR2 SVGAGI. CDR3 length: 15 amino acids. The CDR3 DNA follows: TGTGCCAGCAGTAAGGGACACAGGAGCTCCTACGAGCAGTACTTC. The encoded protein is CASSKGHRSSYEQYF.

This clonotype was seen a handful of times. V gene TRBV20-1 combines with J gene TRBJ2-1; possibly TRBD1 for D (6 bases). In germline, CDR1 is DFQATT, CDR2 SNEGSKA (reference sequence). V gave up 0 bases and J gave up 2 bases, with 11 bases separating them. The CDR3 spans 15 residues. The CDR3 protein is CSARDLQGAYNEQFF. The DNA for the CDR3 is TGCAGTGCTAGAGATTTACAGGGCGCCTACAATGAGCAGTTCTTC.

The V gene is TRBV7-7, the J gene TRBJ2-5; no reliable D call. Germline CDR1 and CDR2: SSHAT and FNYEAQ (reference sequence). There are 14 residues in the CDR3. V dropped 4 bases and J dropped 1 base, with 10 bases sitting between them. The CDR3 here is CASSSVPGQETQYF. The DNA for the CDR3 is TGTGCCAGCAGCTCTGTACCCGGCCAAGAGACCCAGTACTTC.

The CDR3 protein is CASSGESGQTDTQYF. The CDR3 bases are TGTGCCAGCAGTGGAGAGAGCGGACAGACAGATACGCAGTATTTT. The chain employs TRBV2 and TRBJ2-3, with TRBD1 as a possible D gene (6 bases). There are 15 residues in the CDR3. Trimming shortened V by 4 bases and J by 3 bases, and 14 bases separated the two germline ends. Per germline, CDR1 SNHLY and CDR2 FYNNEI.

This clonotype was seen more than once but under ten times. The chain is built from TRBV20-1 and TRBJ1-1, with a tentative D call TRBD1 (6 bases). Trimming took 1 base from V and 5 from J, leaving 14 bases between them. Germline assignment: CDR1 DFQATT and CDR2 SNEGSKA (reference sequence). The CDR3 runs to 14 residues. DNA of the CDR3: TGCAGTGCTAGAGGATACGACAGGACAACTGAAGCTTTCTTT. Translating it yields CSARGYDRTTEAFF.

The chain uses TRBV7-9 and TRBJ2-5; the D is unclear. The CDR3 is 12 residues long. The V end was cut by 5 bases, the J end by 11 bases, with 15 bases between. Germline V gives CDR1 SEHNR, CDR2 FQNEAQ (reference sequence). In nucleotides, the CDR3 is TGTGCCAGCAGCATAGTGGATGGAGAGCAGTACTTC. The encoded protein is CASSIVDGEQYF. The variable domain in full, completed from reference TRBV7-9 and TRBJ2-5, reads DTGVSQNPRHKITKRGQNVTFRCDPISEHNRLYWYRQTLGQGPEFLTYFQNEAQLEKSRLLSDRFSAERPKGSFSTLEIQRTEQGDSAMYLCASSIVDGEQYFGPGTRLLVL.

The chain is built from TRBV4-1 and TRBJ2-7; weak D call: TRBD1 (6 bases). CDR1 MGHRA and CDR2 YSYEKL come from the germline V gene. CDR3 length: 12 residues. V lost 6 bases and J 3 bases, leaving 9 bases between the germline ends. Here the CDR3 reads CASSGRGYEQYF. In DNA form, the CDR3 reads TGCGCCAGCAGTGGCAGGGGCTACGAGCAGTACTTC.

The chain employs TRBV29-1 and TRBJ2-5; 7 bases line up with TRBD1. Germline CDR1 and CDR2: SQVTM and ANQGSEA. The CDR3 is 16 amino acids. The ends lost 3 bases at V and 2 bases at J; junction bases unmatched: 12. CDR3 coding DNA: TGCAGCGTTGACTTTAGGGGGACAGCGCTTCAAGAGACCCAGTACTTC. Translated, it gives CSVDFRGTALQETQYF.

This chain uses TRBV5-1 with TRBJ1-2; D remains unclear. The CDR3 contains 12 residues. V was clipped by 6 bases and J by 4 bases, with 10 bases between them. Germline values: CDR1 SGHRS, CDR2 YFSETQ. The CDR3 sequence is CASNSQSYGYTF. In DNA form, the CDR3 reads TGCGCCAGCAACTCTCAGAGCTATGGCTACACCTTC. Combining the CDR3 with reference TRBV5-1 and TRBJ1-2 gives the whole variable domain KAGVTQTPRYLIKTRGQQVTLSCSPISGHRSVSWYQQTPGQGLQFLFEYFSETQRNKGNFPGRFSGRQFSNSRSEMNVSTLELGDSALYLCASNSQSYGYTFGSGTRLTVV.

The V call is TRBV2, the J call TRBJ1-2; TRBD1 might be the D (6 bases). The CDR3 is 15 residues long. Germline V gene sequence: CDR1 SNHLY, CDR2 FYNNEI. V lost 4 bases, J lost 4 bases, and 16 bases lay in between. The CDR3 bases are TGTGCCAGCAGTGTATCCCCAGGGGCTGCCTATGGCTACACCTTC. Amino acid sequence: CASSVSPGAAYGYTF. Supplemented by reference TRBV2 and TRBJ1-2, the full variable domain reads EPEVTQTPSHQVTQMGQEVILRCVPISNHLYFYWYRQILGQKVEFLVSFYNNEISEKSEIFDDQFSVERPDGSNFTLKIRSTKLEDSAMYFCASSVSPGAAYGYTFGSGTRLTVV.

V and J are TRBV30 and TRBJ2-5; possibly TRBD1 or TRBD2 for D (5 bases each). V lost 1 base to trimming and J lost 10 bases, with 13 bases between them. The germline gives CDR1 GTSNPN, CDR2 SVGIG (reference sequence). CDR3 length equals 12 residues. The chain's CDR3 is CAWSEGVGSQYF. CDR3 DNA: TGTGCCTGGAGTGAAGGGGTGGGGAGCCAGTACTTC.